The present TCR beta chain was sequenced within a study of metastatic and nonmetastatic thyroid tumors. Across the whole study: Repertoire data that came from the blood and tumor or nodule tissue of malignant and benign thyroid patients were compared.

Each patient went into thyroid surgery without having received any treatment. TCRdb reprocessed the PCR reads using MiXCR. Here the sample spans 85,000 to 95,000 clones, 14% to 15% being singletons. This clone was detected ten times or more. What was sequenced was blood. This sequence was found in a female donor with papillary thyroid cancer or a benign thyroid nodule (not recorded which). Some clones in this sample may be carry-over from other donors' samples.

The chain's CDR3 is CASSSGQPGRPYYEQYF. The DNA for the CDR3 is TGTGCCAGCAGCTCGGGACAGCCAGGGAGGCCCTACTACGAGCAGTACTTC. The gene calls are TRBV11-3 and TRBJ2-7; tentative D call: TRBD1 (7 bases). V lost 4 bases to trimming and J lost 3 bases, with 22 bases between them. The CDR3 sequence is 17 residues long. Germline V lookup: CDR1 SGHNT, CDR2 YENEEA.